A single sample is the source of the 2 T cell receptor beta chains below, sequenced in a study of T cell responses to AZD1222 COVID-19 vaccine. Sequencing used immunoSEQ multiplex PCR; TCRdb keeps in-frame clones, though not all of them. The sample records some 93,000 clones, approximately 88% being singletons. The sample in question was peripheral blood, obtained 28 days after the second AZD1222 dose. Source of these receptors: an adult who received the AZD1222 COVID-19 vaccine.

V gene TRBV4-1 combines with J gene TRBJ2-2; 9 bases are shared with TRBD2. V was clipped by 1 base and J by 9 bases; unmatched bases: 12. Germline V gives CDR1 MGHRA, CDR2 YSYEKL. This CDR3 is 17 amino acids long. The CDR3 is CASSQGGLAGGMWELFF. The CDR3 nucleotides read TGCGCCAGCAGCCAAGGCGGTTTGGCGGGGGGGATGTGGGAGCTGTTTTTT.

This chain joins TRBV5-1 and TRBJ2-2; D gene ambiguous. The CDR3 consists of 14 residues. The germline V and J ends were trimmed by 4 bases and 6 bases, with 13 bases remaining between them. Per the germline V gene, CDR1 is SGHRS and CDR2 is YFSETQ. As DNA, the CDR3 is TGCGCCAGCAGCCTTGGATGGGTTTCCGGGGAGCTGTTTTTT. Translation: CASSLGWVSGELFF.